This T cell receptor beta chain originates from a study of identical twins. From the 5' RACE reads, TCRdb called clonotypes with MiXCR, one entry per CDR3 protein. The table has about 890,000 distinct CDR3 sequences, 9% to 15% seen once; the top ten hold about 1.6%. The CDR3 consists of 15 residues. The V gene's germline CDR1 is SNHLY and CDR2 FYNNEI. Trimming left V 6 bases short and J 2 bases short, with 15 bases between. These sequences were also reported in another study, on yellow fever vaccine responses in identical twins.

The TCR sequence derives from a woman aged 18-30 years in good health. Sequenced material: PBMCs. The rearrangement uses TRBV2 and TRBJ2-3; D is possibly TRBD2 (5 bases). The CDR3 region is CASRSQTTYTDTQYF. In nucleotides, the CDR3 is TGTGCCAGCAGGTCGCAGACTACCTACACAGATACGCAGTATTTT.